This T cell receptor beta chain was profiled in a study of blood T cell repertoires in COVID-19. Study-wide context: Donors in the United States, Italy and Spain gave samples during acute or convalescent COVID-19. In each case, the material was cDNA or gDNA derived from T cells, B-cell-depleted T cells, or PBMCs.

Original handling: Cell counts per sample came from amplifying reference gene primers. Method: immunoSEQ multiplex PCR; TCRdb's copy keeps in-frame clones and lacks some. The V and J calls and clone size were taken over from that table, and D and trimming were inferred from the DNA. The table has about 280,000 clones, 88% seen once. The CDR3 runs 17 residues. Germline loops: CDR1 SGHRS, CDR2 YFSETQ. The V and J ends lost 4 bases and 9 bases, in that order; junction bases with no gene match: 20. The J gene is TRBJ1-1, the V gene TRBV5-1; 8 bases match TRBD1. The source of this sequence is a man between 18 and 29 years old with active or convalescent COVID-19. Sequencing input: peripheral blood. As DNA, the CDR3 is TGCGCCAGCAGCAGCAGGACAGGGCCACCCGGACGAAAGAAAGCTTTCTTT. Translation gives CASSSRTGPPGRKKAFF.